This T cell receptor beta chain derives from a study of T cells after yellow fever vaccination. Looking at the study overall: Libraries from low-cell-number fractions were prepared with the SMART-Seq v4 Ultra Low Input RNA kit.

Study-wide findings and caveats: Reappearance after the booster was seen for most primary-vaccination clones, at 96% CD4 and less than 90% CD8.

In TCRdb, the 5' RACE reads were re-called with MiXCR into one record per CDR3 protein. The profile shows 550,000 or so distinct CDR3 sequences, around 21% of them singletons. Trimming took 5 bases from V and 3 from J; bases not matched to a gene: 1. Germline V CDR1 and CDR2: ENHRY, SYGVKD. The CDR3 spans 13 residues. About this clonotype itself: Its antigen is undetermined.

Sample: PBMCs, taken 15 days after the yellow fever booster vaccination. The receptor comes from a man between 25 and 39 years old who received the YFV17D yellow fever vaccine. The rearrangement joins TRBV10-3 to TRBJ1-2; TRBD1 aligns across 9 bases. The CDR3 region is CAISRTGDYGYTF. The CDR3 DNA is TGTGCCATCAGTAGGACAGGGGACTATGGCTACACCTTC.